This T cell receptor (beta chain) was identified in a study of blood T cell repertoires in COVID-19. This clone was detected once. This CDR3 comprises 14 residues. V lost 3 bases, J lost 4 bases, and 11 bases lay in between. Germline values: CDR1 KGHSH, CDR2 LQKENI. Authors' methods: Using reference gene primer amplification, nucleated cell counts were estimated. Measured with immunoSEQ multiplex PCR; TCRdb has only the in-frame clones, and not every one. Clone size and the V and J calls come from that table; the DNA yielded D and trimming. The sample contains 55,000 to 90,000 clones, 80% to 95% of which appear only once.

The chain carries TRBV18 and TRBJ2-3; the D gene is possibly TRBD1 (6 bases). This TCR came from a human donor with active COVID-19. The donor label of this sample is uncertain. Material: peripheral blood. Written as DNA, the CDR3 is TGTGCCAGCTCACCCAGACAGGAGGCAGATACGCAGTATTTT. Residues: CASSPRQEADTQYF. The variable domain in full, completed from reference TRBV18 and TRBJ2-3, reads NAGVMQNPRHLVRRRGQEARLRCSPMKGHSHVYWYRQLPEEGLKFMVYLQKENIIDESGMPKERFSAEFPKEGPSILRIQQVVRGDSAAYFCASSPRQEADTQYFGPGTRLTVL.